The rows below give T cell receptor beta chains drawn from one sample of a study of blood T cell repertoires in COVID-19. Sequencing was performed with immunoSEQ multiplex PCR; in TCRdb, only in-frame clones are kept and a portion is missing. The sample lists approximately 130,000 clones; approximately 87% were seen once. Sequenced material: peripheral blood. Receptor source: a man aged 50 to 59 with acute or convalescent COVID-19. Both conserved end residues are part of each CDR3. D genes are given only for firm matches. Size tells how often a clone was seen (once, few, many) or the class of an expanded clone, and some rows leave it out.

CDR3aa,CDR3nt,abundance,j_gene,v_gene,d_gene
CAWSPDRGFYYEQYF,TGTGCCTGGAGTCCAGACAGGGGGTTTTACTACGAGCAGTACTTC,NA,TRBJ2-7,TRBV30,TRBD1
CASSPRGVNTEAFF,TGTGCCAGCAGCCCCAGGGGGGTGAACACTGAAGCTTTCTTT,NA,TRBJ1-1,TRBV3-1/TRBV3-2,TRBD1
CASSVRTSGSNEQYF,TGTGCCAGCAGCGTGAGGACTAGCGGGAGCAACGAGCAGTACTTC,NA,TRBJ2-7,TRBV5-5,TRBD2
CATGGADTQYF,TGTGCCACCGGCGGTGCAGATACGCAGTATTTT,NA,TRBJ2-3,TRBV2,NA
CAWSNRGLAGFGEQYF,TGTGCCTGGAGTAACAGGGGACTAGCCGGTTTCGGAGAGCAGTACTTC,NA,TRBJ2-7,TRBV30,TRBD2
CASSFRIGGMNTEAFF,TGTGCCAGCAGCTTCAGAATAGGGGGAATGAACACTGAAGCTTTCTTT,NA,TRBJ1-1,TRBV7-9,NA
CASSQDPHGYNSPLHF,TGCGCCAGCAGCCAAGATCCCCACGGTTATAATTCACCCCTCCACTTT,NA,TRBJ1-6,TRBV4-1,NA
CAWGQGRGSNNEQFF,TGTGCCTGGGGACAGGGTCGCGGGAGTAACAATGAGCAGTTCTTC,NA,TRBJ2-1,TRBV30,NA
CAWSVRGTQYF,TGTGCCTGGAGTGTAAGGGGTACCCAGTACTTC,NA,TRBJ2-5,TRBV30,NA
CASSLPRTSGYNEQFF,TGTGCCAGCAGCCTCCCTAGGACTAGCGGTTACAATGAGCAGTTCTTC,NA,TRBJ2-1,TRBV14,TRBD2
CASSGDPLYTGELFF,TGTGCCAGCAGCGGCGATCCACTATACACCGGGGAGCTGTTTTTT,NA,TRBJ2-2,TRBV5-4,NA
CASSAGANNSPLHF,TGTGCCAGTTCGGCAGGTGCGAATAATTCACCCCTCCACTTT,NA,TRBJ1-6,TRBV19,NA
CASSLPRGRDTEAFF,TGTGCCAGCAGCTTACCCAGAGGGCGAGACACTGAAGCTTTCTTT,NA,TRBJ1-1,TRBV7-7,NA
CASSQTRGEQYF,TGTGCCAGCAGCCAAACCAGGGGGGAACAGTACTTC,NA,TRBJ2-7,TRBV5-4,NA
CASSLALAGGSGGYTF,TGTGCCAGCAGCTTAGCGCTCGCAGGGGGCTCAGGTGGCTACACCTTC,NA,TRBJ1-2,TRBV7-8,TRBD1
CASSFNRGMEQFF,TGTGCCAGCAGTTTTAACAGGGGAATGGAGCAGTTCTTC,NA,TRBJ2-1,TRBV12-3/TRBV12-4,TRBD1
CASSDYRGQADTQYF,TGTGCCAGCAGCGACTACAGGGGGCAGGCAGATACGCAGTATTTT,NA,TRBJ2-3,TRBV11-2,TRBD1
CASSVGPSGNDGEQFF,TGTGCCAGCAGCGTAGGACCTAGCGGGAACGACGGTGAGCAGTTCTTC,NA,TRBJ2-1,TRBV9,TRBD2
CASSGLEGGELFF,TGCGCCAGCAGCGGGCTTGAGGGCGGGGAGCTGTTTTTT,few,TRBJ2-2,TRBV5-1,NA
CASSVGGTSVTDTQYF,TGTGCCAGCAGCGTAGGAGGGACTAGCGTCACAGATACGCAGTATTTT,NA,TRBJ2-3,TRBV9,TRBD2
CASSAGGGTNEKLFF,TGTGCCAGCAGTGCTGGGGGAGGAACTAATGAAAAACTGTTTTTT,NA,TRBJ1-4,TRBV25-1,NA
CASSSRDSWETQYF,TGTGCCAGCAGCTCCCGGGACAGCTGGGAGACCCAGTACTTC,few,TRBJ2-5,TRBV7-9,TRBD1
CASSINGGMEQFF,TGTGCCAGTAGTATCAACGGCGGTATGGAGCAGTTCTTC,NA,TRBJ2-1,TRBV19,NA
CASRDYRDRGHTDTQYF,TGTGCCAGTAGGGACTACCGGGACAGGGGGCACACAGATACGCAGTATTTT,NA,TRBJ2-3,TRBV19,TRBD1
CASRSEQFF,TGTGCCAGCAGGAGTGAGCAGTTCTTC,once,TRBJ2-1,TRBV21-1,NA
CASGQAPGSSGNTIYF,TGTGCTAGTGGCCAAGCCCCAGGAAGCTCTGGAAACACCATATATTTT,NA,TRBJ1-3,TRBV12-5,NA
CASSPDGGSNEKLFF,TGTGCCAGCAGCCCCGACGGGGGATCTAATGAAAAACTGTTTTTT,once,TRBJ1-4,TRBV5-4,NA